This T cell receptor (beta chain) was captured by sequencing in a study of cytomegalovirus exposure and HLA in healthy donors listed by TCRdb under 2017. For the study in its entirety: In an earlier analysis of 550 to 750 of the donors, approximately 260 Gb of sequence data and roughly 100 million unique TCR beta sequences from about 190 million T cells were reported. An early release covering roughly 640 HLA-typed donors comprised about 320 gigabases of sequencing data and some 79 million unique TCR sequences. The genetic ancestry cluster associated with self-reported Caucasian donors included over 80% of the approximately 430 genotyped donors. The study aimed to test whether cataloging public T cell receptors could reveal signatures of past pathogen exposure. Using immunosequencing, the study profiled T cell repertoires from some 670 subjects and related those repertoires to cytomegalovirus serostatus. In addition to the first cohort of 500 to 850 subjects, a separate validation cohort of 120 different subjects was used. To predict cytomegalovirus infection status, the study combined high-throughput TCR immunosequencing, statistical association of individual TCRs with disease status, and machine learning. A later analysis re-examined previously published TCR beta repertoires from 600 to 700 donors and added high-resolution HLA genotyping to investigate patterns of TCR occurrence. In the later analysis, no new phenotypic data were used to find candidate immune exposures; instead, reliance was placed on TCR beta sequences and their occurrence across donors. An earlier analysis of 587 of the donors used high-throughput TCR beta sequencing to judge whether each TCR beta V gene segment behaved as functional or pseudogenic. Alongside the repertoire data, information on donor age, sex, ethnicity and CMV serostatus was compiled. Genome-wide SNP genotypes for about 65% of the 666 donors were used in a later genetic analysis, which treated that subset as a discovery cohort. All discovery cohort repertoires had been generated using a single sequencing platform. HLA typing covered class I and class II loci at four-digit resolution. Typing coverage differed by locus: A, B, C, DRB1 and DQB1 were typed in roughly 620-630 donors, DQA1 in around 500, DPA1 in around 600, and DPB1 in around 490. Because of strong linkage in the cohort, five DR-DQ haplotypes were treated as single units for association and clustering. On average, roughly 250,000 unique TCR beta nucleotide sequences were sequenced per donor among fewer than 500 genotyped donors of the cohort, with about 19% of those sequences being non-productive.

A word on this clone: The antigen this receptor binds is unknown. No base quality information exists; no much larger clone differs at one position.

Summary of the overall study and its limitations: A further reported finding was that TCR beta sequences accurately predicted the HLA-A and HLA-B alleles for most subjects in the first cohort. In a later analysis, the rate of TCR association differed among HLA loci, with DRB1 alleles having the most associated TCRs and HLA-C alleles having the fewest. This cohort had only TCR beta chains sequenced, and the lack of alpha or paired-chain data limited which features could be detected. In a later analysis, HLA-associated TCR beta chains showed more clonal expansion and lower generation probabilities than non-associated chains that were equally common. While some public TCRs were present in many individuals, most TCR sequences turned up only very rarely across donors. The authors suggested that the approach could potentially be extended to other disease states and immunological phenotypes. In a later analysis, several top co-occurrence clusters were reported to appear linked to parvovirus B19, influenza, CMV and Epstein-Barr virus. A later genetic analysis associated a missense DCLRE1C variant with V-gene and J-gene trimming of TCR beta chains, and an independent cohort replicated the association. Presence/absence analyses assumed roughly uniform sequencing depth across donors, an assumption that may not hold. Broadly in line with IMGT annotations, most TCR beta V segments showed up in productive rearrangements about 87% or about 30% of the time in an earlier analysis of about 500 of the donors. The classifier was reported to diagnose cytomegalovirus status with high specificity and sensitivity in both the original and validation cohorts. Strong co-occurrence of HLA alleles, especially DR and DQ, made assigning TCR associations to individual alleles difficult. Roughly 17 rarely observed V segments, including chromosome 9 orphons, were excluded from the earlier analysis of almost 600 of the donors because counts were too low. Three of the identified cytomegalovirus-associated TCR beta chains were confirmed in vitro to be specific for cytomegalovirus antigens. In the study, approximately 150 TCR beta chains were listed as associated with cytomegalovirus. Most CMV-associated TCR beta chains appeared to be HLA-restricted in a later analysis, and the HLA associations seemed to be driven largely by CMV exposure. Immune exposure information for the cohort was limited to CMV serostatus. Correlated functional status among segregating V segments might be attributable to linkage disequilibrium, but an unknown experimental factor could not be ruled out. Some IMGT-functional V segments, including TRBV6-2 and TRBV6-3, could not be distinguished by the 87-base-pair reads and were therefore excluded. At a false discovery rate of 0.05, a later analysis linked about 17,000 TCR beta sequences to specific HLA alleles. Because HLA typing was missing for some donors at each locus, association tests included only the typed subset. A cluster of highly shared sequence variants was judged likely to be a technical artifact of the sequencing pipeline. Compared with the approximately 670-donor mean, donors in an Asian-associated ancestry cluster had fewer N-insertions in productive TCRs, according to a later genetic analysis.

Including the terminal cysteine and phenylalanine, the CDR3 comprises 18 residues. The sequence is cut down to CDR3 DNA, 54 bases in frame from base 1. Sequences MNHEY (CDR1) and SMNVEV (CDR2) are obtained from the germline V gene (reference sequence). V and J are trimmed by 6 bases and 2 bases, and the gene matches miss 14 bases of the junction. The cohort comprised 710 or so healthy bone marrow donors. Cohort members were all nominally healthy when sampled, although unrecorded immune exposures were likely present. The donor was CMV seronegative and was included in the group of several hundred seronegative cohort members. Each donor provided a peripheral blood sample, and peripheral blood mononuclear cells were used for TCR beta sequencing. The Qiagen DNeasy Blood Extraction Kit was used to extract genomic DNA from the blood cell samples. The library was prepared using the immunoSEQ multiplex PCR assay. For the multiplex PCR, a mixture combining 60 forward primers for TCR Vbeta segments and 13 reverse primers for TCR Jbeta segments was used. A multiplex PCR assay on genomic DNA amplified the CDR3 region of rearranged TCR beta genes. The Illumina HiSeq System was used to sequence the amplified TCR beta libraries as 87-base-pair reads. In the paper's pipeline: Across the roughly 640 repertoires, a later analysis counted tens of millions of unique TCR beta chains, some 11 million of which were shared by at least two donors. A nearest-neighbor algorithm error-corrected the raw reads and collapsed the reads into unique sequences, merging closely related sequences to remove PCR and sequencing errors. To assign V, D and J gene segments, CDR3 sequences were aligned to IMGT reference sequences. For a sequence to be retained, a match of at least six nucleotides to both a V gene segment and a J gene segment was required. A rearrangement counted as productive if the CDR3 had no stop codons and remained in frame with V and J, and every other rearrangement counted as non-productive. CDR3 was defined by IMGT convention, running from the second conserved V-encoded cysteine to the conserved J-encoded phenylalanine. The earlier analysis of about 570 of the donors excluded any sequence lacking an unambiguous match to a single V gene segment. An earlier analysis of a few hundred of the donors called V segments functional above 56.7% productive rearrangements and segregating when the between-donor standard deviation exceeded 5%. To diagnose cytomegalovirus status from the catalog of TCR beta chain sequences, a statistical classification framework was built. In a later analysis, V and J genes were assigned by comparing TCR nucleotide sequences against IMGT/GENE-DB human TR gene sequences. A later analysis assigned CDR3 sequences and most-parsimonious VDJ recombination scenarios with the TCRdist pipeline. A later analysis defined each TCR beta chain by its CDR3 amino acid sequence plus V-gene family, and excluded reads lacking a unique V-gene family. To address suspected cross-contamination and a sequencing artifact, a later analysis removed a few hundred highly shared, low-generation-probability nucleotide sequences. In a later analysis, a clonal expansion index was calculated for each public chain from normalized within-repertoire ranks of inferred template counts. A later analysis computed generation probabilities with a VDJ recombination model fitted to out-of-frame rearrangements, and checked the results against IGoR. A later analysis scored TCR-TCR, TCR-HLA and TCR-CMV co-occurrence with hypergeometric tests, applying a repertoire-size bias correction to TCR pairs. A later analysis estimated false discovery rates by permuting HLA or CMV assignments 20 times. In a later analysis, co-occurring TCRs were grouped using DBSCAN, with TCRdist sequence similarity added in when clustering inside HLA-allele-positive subsets. Co-occurrence clustering excluded repertoires with fewer than 30,000 or more than 120,000 public chains, plus five with anomalous nucleotide sharing. Entries here come from immuneACCESS through TCRdb and include only in-frame sequences with V and J called. Some clones fail to appear in such tables; in the studies checked, an unresolved V gene covers under half of the shortfall, and the cause of the remainder is unknown. V, J and clone size derive from that table, while D and trimming were established from the DNA sequence. This sample has 160,000 or so clones in its table, and around 77% of those were observed once. Approximately 1% of the sample comes from the top ten.

Material for sequencing was PBMCs. The sequence derives from a woman aged 40 to 50 in good health and CMV-seronegative. The rearranged chain carries TRBV27 and TRBJ1-3, with TRBD1 identical over 9 junction bases. CDR3 reads: CASRRNFLGQGAGNTIYF. The nucleotide sequence reads as follows: TGTGCCAGCAGACGAAATTTTTTGGGACAGGGAGCTGGAAACACCATATATTTT.